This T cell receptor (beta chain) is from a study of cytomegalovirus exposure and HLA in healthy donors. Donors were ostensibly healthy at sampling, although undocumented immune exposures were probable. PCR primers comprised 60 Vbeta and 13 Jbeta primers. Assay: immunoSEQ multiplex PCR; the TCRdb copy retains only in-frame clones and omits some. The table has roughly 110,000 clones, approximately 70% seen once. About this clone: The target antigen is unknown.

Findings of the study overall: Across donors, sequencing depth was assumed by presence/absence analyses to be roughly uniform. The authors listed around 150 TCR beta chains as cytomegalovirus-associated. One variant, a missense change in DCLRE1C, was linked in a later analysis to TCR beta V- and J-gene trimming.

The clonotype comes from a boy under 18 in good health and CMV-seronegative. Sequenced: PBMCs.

This CDR3 reads CASSTGGGNTIYF. The CDR3 DNA is TGTGCCAGCAGCACAGGGGGTGGAAACACCATATATTTT. The rearrangement uses TRBV11-3 and TRBJ1-3; 8 nucleotides match TRBD1. The CDR3 extends over 13 amino acids. CDR1 SGHNT and CDR2 YENEEA come from the germline V gene. Trimming removed 5 bases from V and 3 bases from J; junction bases left unmatched: 0.